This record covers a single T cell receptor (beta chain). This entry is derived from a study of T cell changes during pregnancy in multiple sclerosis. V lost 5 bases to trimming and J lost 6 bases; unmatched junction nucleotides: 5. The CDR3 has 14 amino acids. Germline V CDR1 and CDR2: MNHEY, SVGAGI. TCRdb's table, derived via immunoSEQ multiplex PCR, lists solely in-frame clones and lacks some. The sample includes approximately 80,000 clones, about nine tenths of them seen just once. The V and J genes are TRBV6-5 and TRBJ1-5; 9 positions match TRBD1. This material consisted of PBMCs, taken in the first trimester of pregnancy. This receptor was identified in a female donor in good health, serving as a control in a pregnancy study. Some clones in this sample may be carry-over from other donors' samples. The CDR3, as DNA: TGTGCCAGCAGTCCGGGACAGGGCTTTCAGCCCCAGCATTTT. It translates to CASSPGQGFQPQHF.